This passage covers 11 T cell receptor beta chains from one sample sequenced in a study of CD8 T cells in ankylosing spondylitis. TCRdb re-called the 5' RACE reads with MiXCR, one entry per CDR3 protein. The sample has more than 150,000 distinct CDR3 sequences, 15% to 20% seen once. Sequenced material: blood, either unsorted or a sorted T cell fraction (not recorded which). The receptors shown here come from a male donor aged 10 to 35 with ankylosing spondylitis or in good health (not recorded which).

This clonotype was counted many times. The chain joins TRBV27 to TRBJ2-6; no firm D call. The V end was cut by 7 bases, the J end by 1 base, with 11 bases between. Germline V lookup: CDR1 MNHEY, CDR2 SMNVEV (reference sequence). The length of the CDR3 is 15 residues. CDR3 sequence (DNA): TGTGCCAGCAACGTAAACCCTTCTGGGGCCAACGTCCTGACTTTC. Protein product: CASNVNPSGANVLTF.

This clonotype showed up many times. This chain joins TRBV6-1 and TRBJ1-5; D is uncertain. Trimming stripped 8 bases from V and 2 bases from J, with 13 bases between. Germline lookup yields CDR1 MNHNS and CDR2 SASEGT. There are 14 residues in the CDR3. Here the CDR3 reads CASSPDWGNQPQHF. CDR3 bases: TGTGCCAGCTCACCCGATTGGGGCAATCAGCCCCAGCATTTT.

This clonotype showed up just a few times. This chain links TRBV7-2 with TRBJ2-7; 8 bases are shared with TRBD2. Germline lookup yields CDR1 SGHTA and CDR2 FQGNSA. V trimming: 2 bases; J trimming: 3 bases; junction bases outside the gene matches: 3. The CDR3 runs to 14 residues. CDR3 DNA: TGTGCCAGCAGCTTAACGAGCGGGAGCTACGAGCAGTACTTC. Its translation is CASSLTSGSYEQYF.

This clonotype came up many times. The rearrangement joins TRBV12-3 or TRBV12-4 to TRBJ1-5, with TRBD1 as a possible D gene (5 bases). Between the trimmed V and J ends, which lost 3 bases and 4 bases, there was a span of 10 bases. There are 14 residues in the CDR3. The CDR3 reads CASSLGQANQPQHF. CDR3 nucleotides: TGTGCCAGCAGTTTGGGGCAGGCTAATCAGCCCCAGCATTTT.

This clonotype has at least ten counts. This chain uses TRBV7-9 with TRBJ1-1; D is undetermined. This CDR3 is 13 amino acids long. CDR1 and CDR2 from the germline V gene are SEHNR and FQNEAQ (reference sequence). The V end lost 0 bases, the J end lost 9 bases, and 11 bases lay between the germline ends. The CDR3 sequence is CASSLATGVQAFF. For the CDR3, the DNA is TGTGCCAGCAGCTTAGCTACCGGGGTCCAAGCTTTCTTT.

This clonotype was detected many times. The CDR3: CASSLVGSNEQFF. The DNA for the CDR3 is TGCGCCAGCAGCTTGGTGGGAAGCAATGAGCAGTTCTTC. This rearrangement joins TRBV5-1 to TRBJ2-1, with D unclear. This CDR3 is built from 13 residues. Trimming removed 0 bases at V and 6 bases at J, with 7 bases between. Germline assignment: CDR1 SGHRS and CDR2 YFSETQ. Drawing the rest from reference TRBV5-1 and TRBJ2-1, the complete variable domain is KAGVTQTPRYLIKTRGQQVTLSCSPISGHRSVSWYQQTPGQGLQFLFEYFSETQRNKGNFPGRFSGRQFSNSRSEMNVSTLELGDSALYLCASSLVGSNEQFFGPGTRLTVL.

In this sample, this clonotype turned up many times. J is TRBJ2-7 and V is TRBV6-5; tentatively, D is TRBD2 (5 bases). Trimming removed 0 bases from V and 6 bases from J, with 12 bases in between. The CDR3 sequence is 14 residues long. Germline lookup yields CDR1 MNHEY and CDR2 SVGAGI. The CDR3 coding sequence is TGTGCCAGCAGTTACTCGACGCGCGGACTCGAGCAGTACTTC. Its protein product is CASSYSTRGLEQYF.

Many counts were recorded for this clonotype. J is TRBJ2-1 and V is TRBV10-1; D is ambiguous. Trimming took 0 bases from V and 6 from J, leaving 9 bases between them. The CDR3 extends over 14 amino acids. Germline CDR1 is WNHNN and CDR2 is SYGVQD (reference sequence). CDR3 in amino acids: CASSESVRPNEQFF. CDR3 sequence (DNA): TGCGCCAGCAGTGAGTCAGTTCGCCCCAATGAGCAGTTCTTC.

The chain recombines TRBV6-6 with TRBJ2-7, with D perhaps given as TRBD1 or TRBD2 (6 bases each). Per germline, CDR1 MNHNY and CDR2 SVGAGI (reference sequence). This CDR3 is built from 15 residues. The ends were cut back, 7 bases at V and 4 bases at J, with 20 bases in the middle. CDR3 in amino acids: CASTDGGGGRYEQYF. The CDR3 DNA reads as TGTGCCAGCACCGACGGGGGTGGGGGCCGGTACGAGCAGTACTTC.

In its sample, this clonotype was seen a few times. The chain is built from TRBV7-8 and TRBJ1-5, with D maybe TRBD1 (5 bases). The CDR3 has 15 residues. Germline loops: CDR1 SGHVS, CDR2 FQNEAQ. Trimming took off 1 base at V and 9 bases at J, with 16 bases between the two ends. The CDR3 protein is CASSLDRGSRPPQHF. The CDR3 DNA reads TGTGCCAGCAGCTTAGATAGGGGATCGAGGCCGCCCCAGCATTTT.

This clonotype was counted many times. The junction does not match germline at one end; this may be a read error. The rearrangement links TRBV7-9 to TRBJ2-3; no definite D call. This CDR3 is 11 amino acids long. Looked up from germline, CDR1 is SEHNR and CDR2 is FQNEAQ (reference sequence). The CDR3 reads CASSLADTQYF. In DNA form, the CDR3 reads TGTGCCAGCAGTTTAGCAGATACGCAGTATTTT.